This T cell receptor beta chain originates from a study of OX40 agonist ivuxolimab in advanced cancers. Whole-study context: The eligibility criteria allowed prior anti-PD-1, anti-PD-L1 or anti-CTLA-4 therapy, and roughly 39% had some. Three partial responders included one hepatocellular carcinoma patient and two cutaneous melanoma patients.

The study's findings and limits: Researchers did not determine the expanded peripheral T cells' antigen specificity. CD8+ T cells averaged more expanded clones than CD4+.

A remark on this clone: The antigen remains unidentified.

The protocol was immunoSEQ multiplex PCR, while the TCRdb copy is restricted to in-frame clones and leaves out a portion. The table shows around 140,000 clones, with just over 90% occurring only once. The trim removed 6 bases at V and 3 bases at J, leaving 5 bases unmatched. This CDR3 is 13 amino acids long. Germline CDR1 is MNHNS and CDR2 is SASEGT. The chain combines TRBV6-1 with TRBJ2-7; the match to TRBD2 covers 7 bases. The clonotype comes from an adult with an advanced solid tumor such as melanoma, head and neck, liver or kidney cancer. The sample consisted of CD4+ or CD8+ T cells sorted from blood, taken in a trial of the OX40 agonist ivuxolimab. The CDR3 sequence: CASSGTTIYEQYF. For the CDR3, the DNA is TGTGCCAGCAGCGGGACTACTATCTACGAGCAGTACTTC.